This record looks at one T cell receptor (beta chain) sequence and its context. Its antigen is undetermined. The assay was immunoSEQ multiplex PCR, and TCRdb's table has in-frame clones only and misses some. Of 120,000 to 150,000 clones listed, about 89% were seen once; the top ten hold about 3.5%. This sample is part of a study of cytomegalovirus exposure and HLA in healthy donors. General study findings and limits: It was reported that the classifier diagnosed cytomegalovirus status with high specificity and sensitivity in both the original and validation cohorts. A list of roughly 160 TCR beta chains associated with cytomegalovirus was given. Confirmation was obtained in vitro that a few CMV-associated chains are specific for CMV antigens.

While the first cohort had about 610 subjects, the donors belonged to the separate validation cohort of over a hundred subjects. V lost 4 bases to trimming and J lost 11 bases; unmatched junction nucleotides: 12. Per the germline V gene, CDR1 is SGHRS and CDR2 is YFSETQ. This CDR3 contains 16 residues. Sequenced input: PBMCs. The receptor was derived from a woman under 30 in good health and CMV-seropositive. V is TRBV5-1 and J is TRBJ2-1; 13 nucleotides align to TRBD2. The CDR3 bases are TGCGCCAGCAGCCTGCCTTCCGGGACTAGCGGGATTCAGCAGTTCTTC. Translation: CASSLPSGTSGIQQFF.